This entry concerns a single TCR beta chain. Cohort 3 recovery required two negative PCRs, clearance, or symptom resolution. Germline CDR1 is MNHEY and CDR2 is SVGAGI. The CDR3 contains 16 residues. Between the trimmed V and J ends, which lost 0 bases and 1 base, there was a span of 10 bases. This sample was included in a study of blood T cell repertoires in COVID-19. About the study: Sources were T cells, B-cell-depleted T cells, or PBMCs; the material itself was cDNA or gDNA.

Produced via immunoSEQ multiplex PCR; TCRdb's table is partial and in-frame only. The table records 150,000 to 250,000 clones, 82% of them present only once. V usage is TRBV6-5 and J usage is TRBJ1-3, with D hard to call. Source material: PBMCs or T cells enriched from blood (not recorded which). This TCR derives from a man in his forties or fifties who had recovered from COVID-19. The CDR3 DNA is TGTGCCAGCAGTTACTCGGTTGCGGGTTCTGGAAACACCATATATTTT. Amino acids: CASSYSVAGSGNTIYF.